One sample yielded the 20 T cell receptor beta chains listed below, sequenced in a study of T cell responses to AZD1222 COVID-19 vaccine. Produced via immunoSEQ multiplex PCR; TCRdb's table is partial and in-frame only. The profile shows roughly 150,000 clones, approximately 91% of them singletons. This material consisted of peripheral blood, taken 28 days after the second AZD1222 dose. All receptors come from an adult who received the AZD1222 COVID-19 vaccine.

The chain recombines TRBV2 with TRBJ2-2; D uncertain. The CDR3 totals 14 residues. The ends were cut back, 3 bases at V and 4 bases at J, with 9 bases in the middle. Germline CDR1 SNHLY, CDR2 FYNNEI. This CDR3 reads CASSDYSVTGELFF. The CDR3 DNA reads TGTGCCAGCAGTGATTACAGTGTCACCGGGGAGCTGTTTTTT.

This clone was found once. The CDR3 nucleotides are TGTGCCAGCAGCCAGGGGTATCGTGCTGAAGCTTTCTTT. Protein: CASSQGYRAEAFF. This chain links TRBV3-1 (or the pseudogene TRBV3-2) with TRBJ1-1; no clear D gene. Germline loops: CDR1 LGHDT, CDR2 YNNKEL (reference sequence). Between the trimmed V and J ends, which lost 3 bases and 6 bases, there was a span of 11 bases. The CDR3 loop spans 13 amino acids.

A single count supports this clone. V usage is TRBV29-1 and J usage is TRBJ2-2, with TRBD1 identical over 11 bases. The CDR3 runs 14 residues. Germline V gene lookup returns CDR1 SQVTM and CDR2 ANQGSEA. V lost 6 bases to trimming and J lost 7 bases; unmatched junction nucleotides: 7. The CDR3 DNA follows: TGCAGCGTCGGACAGGGGGCTGTTGACGGGGAGCTGTTTTTT. The encoded protein is CSVGQGAVDGELFF.

The chain combines TRBV29-1 with TRBJ1-2; maybe TRBD1 (5 bases). V shed 7 bases and J shed 7 bases, with 19 bases lying between them. CDR3 length equals 13 residues. Looked up from germline, CDR1 is SQVTM and CDR2 is ANQGSEA. CDR3 loop: CSAPPGNQPGYTF. The CDR3 DNA sequence: TGCAGCGCTCCCCCAGGGAATCAGCCTGGCTACACCTTC.

J is TRBJ2-3 and V is TRBV4-1, with D maybe TRBD2 (6 bases). Deletions cut 4 bases from V and 3 bases from J, with 11 bases between. The CDR3 runs 14 residues. Germline CDR1 MGHRA, CDR2 YSYEKL. The CDR3 protein is CASSRRLVTDTQYF. CDR3 coding DNA: TGCGCCAGCAGCCGCCGACTAGTTACAGATACGCAGTATTTT.

The genes are TRBV7-6 and TRBJ2-7; D call uncertain. V was shortened by 0 bases and J by 7 bases, with 4 bases between the two germline ends. CDR3 length: 11 amino acids. Germline V gene sequence: CDR1 SGHVS, CDR2 FNYEAQ. In DNA form, the CDR3 reads TGTGCCAGCAGCTTAGCAGAAGAGCAGTACTTC. Translation gives CASSLAEEQYF.

The rearrangement uses TRBV15 and TRBJ1-1; no definite D call. Trimming shortened V by 0 bases and J by 8 bases, and 10 bases separated the two germline ends. There are 13 residues in the CDR3. Germline values: CDR1 LNHNV, CDR2 YYDKDF (reference sequence). Here the CDR3 reads CATSRENGREAFF. DNA for the CDR3: TGTGCCACCAGCAGAGAGAACGGCAGGGAAGCTTTCTTT. The full variable domain, rest sourced from reference TRBV15 and TRBJ1-1, is DAMVIQNPRYQVTQFGKPVTLSCSQTLNHNVMYWYQQKSSQAPKLLFHYYDKDFNNEADTPDNFQSRRPNTSFCFLDIRSPGLGDTAMYLCATSRENGREAFFGQGTRLTVV.

The chain uses TRBV7-2 and TRBJ2-3; 9 bases line up with TRBD1. J was trimmed by 5 bases and V by 2 bases; bases with no gene match: 5. The germline V gene has CDR1 SGHTA and CDR2 FQGNSA. The CDR3 runs 15 residues. The CDR3 region is CASSLTGGSEDTQYF. The CDR3 nucleotides are TGTGCCAGCAGCTTAACAGGGGGCAGTGAAGATACGCAGTATTTT.

As DNA, the CDR3 is TGTGCCAGTAGTCCTGACAGGGGGCGGAAAACCAACGAGCAGTACTTC. Its protein product is CASSPDRGRKTNEQYF. This chain uses TRBV19 with TRBJ2-7; 10 bases line up with TRBD1. The CDR3 has 16 amino acids. CDR1 is LNHDA and CDR2 is SQIVND in the germline V gene (reference sequence). V lost 5 bases, J lost 5 bases, and 12 bases stayed unmatched. Complete variable domain (other parts from reference TRBV19 and TRBJ2-7): DGGITQSPKYLFRKEGQNVTLSCEQNLNHDAMYWYRQDPGQGLRLIYYSQIVNDFQKGDIAEGYSVSREKKESFPLTVTSAQKNPTAFYLCASSPDRGRKTNEQYFGPGTRLTVT.

This clone was counted ten times or more. The J gene is TRBJ1-2, the V gene TRBV5-5, with unresolved D. Looked up from germline, CDR1 is SGHKS and CDR2 is YYEKEE (reference sequence). The V end was cut by 2 bases, the J end by 0 bases, with 11 bases between. This CDR3 comprises 15 residues. The CDR3 bases are TGTGCCAGCAGCTTCGGTCGGGGAACTAACTATGGCTACACCTTC. Translated, it gives CASSFGRGTNYGYTF. Supplemented by reference TRBV5-5 and TRBJ1-2, the full variable domain reads DAGVTQSPTHLIKTRGQQVTLRCSPISGHKSVSWYQQVLGQGPQFIFQYYEKEERGRGNFPDRFSARQFPNYSSELNVNALLLGDSALYLCASSFGRGTNYGYTFGSGTRLTVV.

The chain combines TRBV9 with TRBJ1-2; D might be TRBD1 (6 bases). V lost 4 bases and J lost 0, with 16 bases in between. In germline, CDR1 is SGDLS, CDR2 YYNGEE. CDR3 length equals 16 residues. CDR3 sequence reads: CASSTQDSKANYGYTF. CDR3 nucleotides: TGTGCCAGCAGCACCCAGGACAGCAAAGCTAACTATGGCTACACCTTC.

The gene calls are TRBV12-5 and TRBJ1-1, with unresolved D. Germline lookup yields CDR1 LGHNT and CDR2 FRNRAP. V was shortened by 0 bases and J by 4 bases, with 6 bases between the two germline ends. CDR3 length: 13 residues. CDR3: CASGLVSSTEAFF. CDR3 sequence (DNA): TGTGCTAGTGGTTTGGTATCGTCCACTGAAGCTTTCTTT.

CDR3 sequence: CASIGGWGGQETQYF. The CDR3 nucleotides are TGTGCCAGCATCGGCGGATGGGGGGGACAAGAGACCCAGTACTTC. This chain links TRBV6-6 with TRBJ2-5, with 7 bases fitting TRBD2. CDR1 and CDR2 from the germline V gene are MNHNY and SVGAGI (reference sequence). Trimming removed 7 bases from V and 2 bases from J; junction bases left unmatched: 10. The CDR3 has 15 amino acids.

The chain links TRBV9 to TRBJ1-6; D not resolved. This CDR3 has 15 amino acids. Between the trimmed V and J ends, which lost 3 bases and 0 bases, there was a span of 7 bases. Per germline, CDR1 SGDLS and CDR2 YYNGEE. Here the CDR3 reads CASSGDGSYNSPLHF. For the CDR3, the DNA is TGTGCCAGCAGCGGGGATGGCTCCTATAATTCACCCCTCCACTTT. The entire variable domain, with the rest obtained from reference TRBV9 and TRBJ1-6, is as follows: DSGVTQTPKHLITATGQRVTLRCSPRSGDLSVYWYQQSLDQGLQFLIQYYNGEERAKGNILERFSAQQFPDLHSELNLSSLELGDSALYFCASSGDGSYNSPLHFGNGTRLTVT.

The chain uses TRBV15 and TRBJ2-5; D is ambiguous. V lost 1 base and J 2 bases, leaving 14 bases between the germline ends. The germline gives CDR1 LNHNV, CDR2 YYDKDF (reference sequence). This CDR3 has 16 amino acids. Written as DNA, the CDR3 is TGTGCCACCAGCAGAGCCCCCAAGGGCGGACAAGAGACCCAGTACTTC. This codes for CATSRAPKGGQETQYF.

This rearrangement joins TRBV10-3 to TRBJ2-7; perhaps TRBD2 as D (5 bases). Looked up from germline, CDR1 is ENHRY and CDR2 is SYGVKD. V dropped 2 bases and J dropped 6 bases, with 11 bases sitting between them. The CDR3 covers 13 residues. CDR3 in amino acids: CAISEEGLTEQYF. Here the CDR3 DNA reads TGTGCCATCAGTGAGGAGGGTTTAACCGAGCAGTACTTC.

V usage is TRBV6-2 or TRBV6-3 and J usage is TRBJ2-1, with TRBD2 matching over 8 bases. V shed 4 bases and J 3 bases; nucleotides not matched to a gene: 14. Germline lookup yields CDR1 MNHEY and CDR2 SVGEGT. The CDR3 consists of 18 residues. The CDR3 nucleotides read TGTGCCAGCAGTTCCCCTCGGTTAGCGGGGACCCTCTACAATGAGCAGTTCTTC. Translating it yields CASSSPRLAGTLYNEQFF.

CDR3 DNA sequence: TGCAGCGTTCCCCGGGGGAGCCCGGGGCAGTTCTTC. Its protein product is CSVPRGSPGQFF. The chain couples TRBV29-1 to TRBJ2-1, with D maybe TRBD2 (6 bases). V was trimmed by 5 bases and J by 12 bases, leaving 17 bases between them. Germline V gene sequence: CDR1 SQVTM, CDR2 ANQGSEA. CDR3 length: 12 amino acids.

The chain links TRBV9 to TRBJ2-1; 7 bases align to TRBD2. Germline-derived CDR1 and CDR2 are SGDLS and YYNGEE. There are 14 residues in the CDR3. V lost 0 bases and J lost 6; bases outside the gene matches: 3. CDR3 sequence reads: CASSVEASGNEQFF. The DNA for the CDR3 is TGTGCCAGCAGCGTAGAAGCTAGCGGCAATGAGCAGTTCTTC.

The chain joins TRBV18 to TRBJ2-1; 9 nucleotides align to TRBD2. Germline V gives CDR1 KGHSH, CDR2 LQKENI. This CDR3 region has 16 residues. V dropped 2 bases and J dropped 6; count of bases not matched to a gene: 8. CDR3 loop: CASSPEGLAVTNEQFF. The CDR3 DNA follows: TGTGCCAGCTCACCAGAGGGACTAGCAGTAACCAATGAGCAGTTCTTC.